This T cell receptor (beta chain) was sequenced in a study of blood T cell repertoires in COVID-19 (dated by TCRdb to 2020 to 2022). Background for the entire study: Samples from collaborators originated in the United States, Italy and Spain and spanned both the acute and convalescent phases of COVID-19. The material from the prospective study consisted of cDNA or gDNA derived from T cells, B-cell-depleted T cells, or PBMCs. The dataset comprised deeply sampled blood TCRbeta repertoires from subjects exposed to, actively infected with, or recovered from COVID-19. The repertoires were made available in a free public database intended to serve as a resource for research on the immune response to SARS-CoV-2. The samples were drawn from two sources: the first 160 participants of the ongoing ImmuneRACE study, and over 1,000 subjects contributed by 6 global collaborators. A de-identified subject ID, COVID-19 status, age in years and sex were almost always included in the sample metadata. Where available, HLA class I and class II types were obtained from metadata supplied by the sample provider rather than from assay-based typing.

From the cysteine through the phenylalanine, the CDR3 covers 14 amino acids. Only the CDR3 portion is preserved as DNA: 42 bases, with reading frame beginning at the first base. The V and J ends are trimmed by 3 bases and 1 base, leaving 6 bases between them. In the germline V gene, CDR1 corresponds to SNHLY and CDR2 to FYNNEI. Study-wide conclusions, independent of this receptor: How much clinical and demographic metadata was included differed by source and by participant, and the metadata was provided uncurated.

Concerning this clone itself: Its antigen is still unknown. No base-level quality is on record; no much larger clone is a single base apart.

The collaborating institutions used their own protocols to collect whole blood in K2EDTA tubes. For TCRbeta analysis, collaborators shipped samples in one of three forms: frozen whole blood, isolated PBMCs, or DNA extracted from either of those sample types. TCRbeta CDR3 regions were amplified from genomic DNA by means of the immunoSEQ Assay, a bias-controlled multiplex PCR. As for how the authors treated the data: The number of nucleated cells in each sample was estimated from the amplification of reference gene primers within the assay. To quantify the absolute abundance of each unique TCRbeta CDR3 rearrangement, sequence reads were collapsed and filtered. For each sample, productive Simpson clonality was calculated as the square root of Simpson's diversity index over productive rearrangements. Drawn from immuneACCESS, this table holds only the in-frame rearrangements with V and J called that TCRdb kept. Clones are partly lost; checked studies trace under half to an unresolved V gene and leave the rest unexplained. For V, J and clone size, that table is used; D and trimming come from the DNA. The sample records about 150,000 clones, 84% of which are singletons. Approximately 45% of the sample belongs to the ten largest clones.

The V and J genes are TRBV2 and TRBJ1-4, with TRBD1 perhaps the D gene, on 6 matching bases. The source material was peripheral blood. The sequence was obtained from a human donor in a cohort sampled during active COVID-19. Read as DNA, the sequence is TGTGCCAGCAGTGACAGGGGAACTAATGAAAAACTGTTTTTT. Its coded protein is CASSDRGTNEKLFF.